A single T cell receptor (beta chain) is shown here with its context. This entry belongs to a study of blood T cell repertoires in COVID-19. Study summary: Samples taken during acute and convalescent COVID-19 were collected in the United States, Italy and Spain. Sources were T cells, B-cell-depleted T cells, or PBMCs; the material itself was cDNA or gDNA.

Trimming removed 5 bases from V and 4 bases from J, with 14 bases in between. The germline gives CDR1 SEHNR, CDR2 FQNEAQ (reference sequence). The CDR3 sequence is 14 residues long. In the authors' workflow: How many nucleated cells were present was estimated from reference gene primer amplification. Assay: immunoSEQ multiplex PCR; the TCRdb copy retains only in-frame clones and omits some. D and trimming come from the DNA, and the V and J calls and clone size come from that table. Among under 200,000 clones listed, 88% were seen once. The TCR originated in a man between 50 and 59 years old who had recovered from COVID-19. The chain employs TRBV7-9 and TRBJ1-1, with TRBD1 as a possible D gene (5 bases). The sequencing sample was made of peripheral blood. CDR3 DNA: TGTGCCAGCAGCGTCACAGGTCCCGGCACTGAAGCTTTCTTT. Residues: CASSVTGPGTEAFF.